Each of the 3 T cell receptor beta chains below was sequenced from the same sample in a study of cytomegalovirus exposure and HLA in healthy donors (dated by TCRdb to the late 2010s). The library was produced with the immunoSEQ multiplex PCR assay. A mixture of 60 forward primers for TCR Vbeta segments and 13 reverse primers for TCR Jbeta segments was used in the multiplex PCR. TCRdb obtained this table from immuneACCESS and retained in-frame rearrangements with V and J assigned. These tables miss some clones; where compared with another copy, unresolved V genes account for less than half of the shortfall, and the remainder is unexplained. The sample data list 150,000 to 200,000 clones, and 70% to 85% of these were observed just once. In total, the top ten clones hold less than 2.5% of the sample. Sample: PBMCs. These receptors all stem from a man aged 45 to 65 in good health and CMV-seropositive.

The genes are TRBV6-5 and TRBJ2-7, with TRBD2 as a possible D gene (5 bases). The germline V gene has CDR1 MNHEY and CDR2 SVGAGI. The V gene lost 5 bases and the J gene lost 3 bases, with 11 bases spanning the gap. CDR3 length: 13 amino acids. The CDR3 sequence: CASSAGRIYEQYF. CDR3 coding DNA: TGTGCCAGCAGTGCGGGCAGAATCTACGAGCAGTACTTC.

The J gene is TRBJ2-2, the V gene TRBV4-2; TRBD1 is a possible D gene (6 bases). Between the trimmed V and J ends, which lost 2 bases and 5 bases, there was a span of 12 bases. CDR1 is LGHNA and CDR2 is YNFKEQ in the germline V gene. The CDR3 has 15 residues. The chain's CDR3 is CASSQHPRGTGELFF. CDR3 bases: TGTGCCAGCAGCCAACACCCCAGGGGTACCGGGGAGCTGTTTTTT.

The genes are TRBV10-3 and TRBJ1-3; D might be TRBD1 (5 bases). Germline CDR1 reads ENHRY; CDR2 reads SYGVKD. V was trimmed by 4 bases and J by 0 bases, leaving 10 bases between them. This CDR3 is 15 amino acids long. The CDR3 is CAISGGRSSGNTIYF. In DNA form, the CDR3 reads TGTGCCATCAGTGGGGGCAGAAGCTCTGGAAACACCATATATTTT.